This passage covers 23 T cell receptor beta chains from one sample sequenced in a study of blood T cell repertoires in COVID-19 (dated by TCRdb to 2019 to 2021). To prepare the library, the immunoSEQ multiplex PCR assay was applied. TCRdb's version of the immuneACCESS table is confined to in-frame rearrangements and falls short of the full clone set. An unresolved V gene accounts for under half of the shortfall where checked; the remainder is of unknown origin. This sample is represented by approximately 150,000 clones; approximately 79% of them were singletons. The ten largest clones represent about 20% of the sample. Sequencing used PBMCs or T cells enriched from blood (not recorded which). These receptors came from a woman aged 70-85 years in a cohort exposed to, infected with or recovered from COVID-19 (not recorded which).

The genes are TRBV6-5 and TRBJ1-2; TRBD1 aligns across 7 bases. The V segment lost 8 bases and the J segment 6 bases; nucleotides outside the gene matches: 12. Germline V gives CDR1 MNHEY, CDR2 SVGAGI. The CDR3 sequence is 14 residues long. CDR3 coding DNA: TGTGCCAGCCTACAAGGGGGCTTCGGGGATGGCTACACCTTC. Translating it yields CASLQGGFGDGYTF.

DNA of the CDR3: TGTGCCAGCAGCTTTCAAAACACTGAAGCTTTCTTT. Protein product: CASSFQNTEAFF. This chain connects TRBV7-2 to TRBJ1-1; D is undetermined. Between the trimmed V and J ends, which lost 3 bases and 2 bases, there was a span of 4 bases. Germline values: CDR1 SGHTA, CDR2 FQGNSA. This CDR3 contains 12 residues.

The chain joins TRBV12-5 to TRBJ2-1; no clear D gene. Germline V gene sequence: CDR1 LGHNT, CDR2 FRNRAP. The V end was cut by 4 bases, the J end by 2 bases, with 18 bases between. This CDR3 spans 17 amino acids. The CDR3 DNA is TGTGCTAGTGGTTCGACCATCCGGGTAGATCCCTACAATGAGCAGTTCTTC. Protein sequence: CASGSTIRVDPYNEQFF.

Note on this clone: One junction end disagrees with the germline gene, perhaps due to a read error. Here the CDR3 DNA reads TGTGCCAGTAGTATTTCACAGGGCACGGATACGCAGTATTTT. Translated: CASSISQGTDTQYF. This chain connects TRBV19 to TRBJ2-3, with TRBD1 as a possible D gene (6 bases). The CDR3 is 14 residues long. CDR1 is LNHDA, CDR2 SQIVND, per germline (reference sequence).

The chain employs TRBV7-2 and TRBJ1-5, with TRBD1 matching 8 bases. J gave up 5 bases and V 3 bases, and 3 bases lay outside the gene matches. The CDR3 runs 14 residues. Germline values: CDR1 SGHTA, CDR2 FQGNSA. The CDR3 coding sequence is TGTGCCAGCAGCTTTACAGGGGGTGATCAGCCCCAGCATTTT. Protein: CASSFTGGDQPQHF.

The chain joins TRBV18 to TRBJ1-1; D ambiguous. The V gene lost 3 bases and the J gene lost 0 bases, with 11 bases spanning the gap. The CDR3 runs to 15 residues. The V gene's germline CDR1 is KGHSH and CDR2 LQKENI. This CDR3 is CASSPSQHLNTEAFF. As DNA, the CDR3 is TGTGCCAGCTCACCTTCGCAACATCTGAACACTGAAGCTTTCTTT.

The V gene is TRBV28, the J gene TRBJ1-1; TRBD1 agrees at 8 bases. V lost 4 bases, J lost 4 bases, and 11 bases stayed unmatched. The CDR3 extends over 16 amino acids. Germline lookup yields CDR1 MDHEN and CDR2 SYDVKM. The CDR3 here is CASSSPQGQGGTEAFF. The CDR3 DNA is TGTGCCAGCAGTTCGCCCCAAGGACAGGGAGGCACTGAAGCTTTCTTT. Full variable domain (remainder filled in from reference TRBV28 and TRBJ1-1): DVKVTQSSRYLVKRTGEKVFLECVQDMDHENMFWYRQDPGLGLRLIYFSYDVKMKEKGDIPEGYSVSREKKERFSLILESASTNQTSMYLCASSSPQGQGGTEAFFGQGTRLTVV.

This CDR3 is CATQVPSTDTQYF. The CDR3 bases are TGTGCCACCCAGGTACCTAGCACAGATACGCAGTATTTT. This rearrangement joins TRBV19 to TRBJ2-3; D unresolved. This CDR3 has 13 amino acids. The germline V gene has CDR1 LNHDA and CDR2 SQIVND (reference sequence). Between the trimmed V and J ends, which lost 10 bases and 0 bases, there was a span of 11 bases.

The chain recombines TRBV6-6 with TRBJ1-4, with D unclear. Per the germline V gene, CDR1 is MNHNY and CDR2 is SVGAGI (reference sequence). The CDR3 is 13 amino acids. Trimming stripped 2 bases from V and 10 bases from J, with 11 bases between. The DNA of the CDR3 is TGTGCCAGCAGTTACGGGCAGGAGGGAAAACTGTTTTTT. It is translated as CASSYGQEGKLFF.

The V gene is TRBV27, the J gene TRBJ2-6, with D possibly matching TRBD2 (6 bases). Germline CDR1 reads MNHEY; CDR2 reads SMNVEV (reference sequence). CDR3 length: 20 residues. Trimming shortened V by 2 bases and J by 0 bases, and 20 bases separated the two germline ends. The CDR3 region has the DNA TGTGCCAGCAGTTTACGGTTGGTGGGGGGTACCTACTCTGGGGCCAACGTCCTGACTTTC. It encodes CASSLRLVGGTYSGANVLTF.

The chain recombines TRBV28 with TRBJ2-7, with D perhaps TRBD2 (7 bases). Trimming pared 6 bases from V and 4 bases from J, leaving 16 bases between. Germline CDR1 MDHEN, CDR2 SYDVKM. This CDR3 is 14 amino acids long. This CDR3 reads CASSPPGGGYEQYF. CDR3 coding DNA: TGTGCCAGCAGCCCCCCGGGGGGCGGGTACGAGCAGTACTTC.

The chain recombines TRBV5-1 with TRBJ1-4; the match to TRBD1 covers 10 bases. The germline V gene encodes CDR1 SGHRS and CDR2 YFSETQ. The CDR3 contains 15 residues. Trimming cost V 4 bases and J 7 bases; bases outside gene matches: 7. CDR3 loop: CASSDGDRGSEKLFF. The CDR3 DNA is TGCGCCAGCAGCGATGGGGACAGGGGAAGTGAAAAACTGTTTTTT.

This clone turned up a few times. The chain carries TRBV10-2 and TRBJ2-7; D gene ambiguous. V lost 1 base and J 6 bases, leaving 13 bases between the germline ends. The CDR3 length is 14 residues. CDR1 and CDR2 (germline): WSHSY, SAAADI. CDR3 DNA: TGCGCCAGCAGTGAGTTCGTAGTTCTATCCGAGCAGTACTTC. Protein product: CASSEFVVLSEQYF.

The J gene is TRBJ2-2, the V gene TRBV24-1; TRBD2 is a possible D gene (6 bases). The germline V gene has CDR1 KGHDR and CDR2 SFDVKD. The CDR3 has 16 residues. Trimming took off 5 bases at V and 0 bases at J, with 12 bases between the two ends. Written as DNA, the CDR3 is TGTGCCACCAGTGGCAATTGGGAGGCGAACACCGGGGAGCTGTTTTTT. It yields the protein CATSGNWEANTGELFF.

For this clone: The junction departs from the called germline gene at one end, perhaps through a read error. This chain links TRBV11-3 with TRBJ2-3; 8 bases are shared with TRBD1. This CDR3 has 15 amino acids. From germline, CDR1 is SGHNT and CDR2 YENEEA. CDR3 sequence (DNA): TGTGCCAGCGGCTTAGTGGGACAGGGCACAGATACGCAGTATTTT. It encodes CASGLVGQGTDTQYF. Full variable domain (rest looked up from reference TRBV11-3 and TRBJ2-3): EAGVVQSPRYKIIEKKQPVAFWCNPISGHNTLYWYLQNLGQGPELLIRYENEEAVDDSQLPKDRFSAERLKGVDSTLKIQPAELGDSAVYLCASGLVGQGTDTQYFGPGTRLTVL.

This clone was found a few times. The genes are TRBV4-1 and TRBJ1-1; D is unresolved. This CDR3 is built from 15 residues. V shed 6 bases and J shed 1 base, with 15 bases lying between them. The germline CDR1 and CDR2 sequences are MGHRA and YSYEKL. CDR3 coding DNA: TGCGCCAGCAGACGCTTAGAACGGGGGAACACTGAAGCTTTCTTT. Translating it yields CASRRLERGNTEAFF.

The V and J genes are TRBV10-2 and TRBJ2-3; D is possibly TRBD2 (5 bases). Trimming shortened V by 3 bases and J by 0 bases, and 13 bases separated the two germline ends. The CDR3 is made up of 16 amino acids. Germline CDR1 reads WSHSY; CDR2 reads SAAADI. The CDR3 loop reads CASSDSLAASTDTQYF. CDR3 in DNA: TGCGCCAGCAGTGATTCTCTAGCAGCTAGCACAGATACGCAGTATTTT.

The chain carries TRBV1 and TRBJ2-5; the table names TRBD2, a call not compared with the DNA. TRBV1 is given as a pseudogene. CDR3 size: 18 residues. Here the CDR3 reads CTSAPATSGSRQQETQYF. CDR3 bases: TGCACCAGCGCCCCTGCGACTAGCGGGAGTCGACAACAAGAGACCCAGTACTTC.

In its sample, this clone was seen a few times. V usage is TRBV19 and J usage is TRBJ1-5; D is ambiguous. The germline gives CDR1 LNHDA, CDR2 SQIVND (reference sequence). The CDR3 spans 13 residues. Trimming took 3 bases from V and 3 from J, leaving 6 bases between them. Written as DNA, the CDR3 is TGTGCCAGTAGTATGACTTCCAATCAGCCCCAGCATTTT. Amino acid sequence: CASSMTSNQPQHF.

The chain carries TRBV27 and TRBJ2-7; 11 nucleotides align to TRBD1. This CDR3 has 16 amino acids. Trimming cost V 4 bases and J 4 bases; bases outside gene matches: 9. In germline, CDR1 is MNHEY, CDR2 SMNVEV (reference sequence). In nucleotides, the CDR3 is TGTGCCAGCAGTTACGGACAGGGGGCGTTTTTATACGAGCAGTACTTC. This encodes CASSYGQGAFLYEQYF.

V usage is TRBV7-2 and J usage is TRBJ1-5; D is perhaps TRBD1 (5 bases). Germline V gene lookup returns CDR1 SGHTA and CDR2 FQGNSA. The CDR3 has 15 residues. V was cut by 1 base and J by 5 bases, with 12 bases left in between. CDR3 DNA sequence: TGTGCCAGCAGCTTAGGGCGGGACGGATATCAGCCCCAGCATTTT. Amino acid sequence: CASSLGRDGYQPQHF.

This clone showed up just a few times. The V call is TRBV5-1, the J call TRBJ1-6; 9 bases are shared with TRBD1. Trimming cost V 1 base and J 10 bases; bases outside gene matches: 12. The CDR3 length is 17 residues. The germline V gene has CDR1 SGHRS and CDR2 YFSETQ. For the CDR3, the DNA is TGCGCCAGCAGCTTGACTCCGGGACAGGGAATAGGCTCACCCCTCCACTTT. Translation gives CASSLTPGQGIGSPLHF.

The chain combines TRBV5-4 with TRBJ1-2; maybe TRBD1 (5 bases). Germline V gene sequence: CDR1 SGHNT, CDR2 YYREEE (reference sequence). The CDR3 is 17 amino acids. V was cut by 4 bases and J by 4 bases, with 23 bases left in between. Here the CDR3 DNA reads TGTGCCAGCAGCACTCCCCCAGGCGGGGGATCGGGCTATGGCTACACCTTC. Translation: CASSTPPGGGSGYGYTF.